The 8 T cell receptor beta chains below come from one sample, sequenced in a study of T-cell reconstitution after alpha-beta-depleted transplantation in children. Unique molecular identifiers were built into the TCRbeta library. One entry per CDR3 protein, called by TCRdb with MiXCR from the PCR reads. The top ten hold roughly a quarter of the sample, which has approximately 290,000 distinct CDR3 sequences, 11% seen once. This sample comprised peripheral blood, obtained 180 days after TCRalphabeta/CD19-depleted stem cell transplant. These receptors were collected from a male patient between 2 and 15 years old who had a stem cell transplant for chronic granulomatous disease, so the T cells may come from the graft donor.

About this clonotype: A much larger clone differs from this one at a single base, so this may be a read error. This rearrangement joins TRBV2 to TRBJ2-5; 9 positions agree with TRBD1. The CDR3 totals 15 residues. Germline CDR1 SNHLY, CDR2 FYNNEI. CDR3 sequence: CANSERPGQGWTQYF. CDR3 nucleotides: TGTGCCAACAGTGAAAGACCGGGACAGGGATGGACCCAGTACTTC.

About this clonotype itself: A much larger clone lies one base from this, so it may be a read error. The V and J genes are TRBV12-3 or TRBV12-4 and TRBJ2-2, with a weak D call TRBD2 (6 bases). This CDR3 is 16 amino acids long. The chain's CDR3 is CASSKDGAPGTGGLFF. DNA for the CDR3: TGTGCCAGCAGCAAGGACGGAGCCCCAGGGACCGGGGGGCTGTTTTTT.

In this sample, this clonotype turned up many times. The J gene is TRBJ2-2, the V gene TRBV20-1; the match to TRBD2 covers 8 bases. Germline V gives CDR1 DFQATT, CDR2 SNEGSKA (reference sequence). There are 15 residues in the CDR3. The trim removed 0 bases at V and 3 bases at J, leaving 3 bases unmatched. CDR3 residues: CSARDRRGDTGELFF. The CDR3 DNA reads TGCAGTGCTAGAGATCGGCGGGGGGACACCGGGGAGCTGTTTTTT.

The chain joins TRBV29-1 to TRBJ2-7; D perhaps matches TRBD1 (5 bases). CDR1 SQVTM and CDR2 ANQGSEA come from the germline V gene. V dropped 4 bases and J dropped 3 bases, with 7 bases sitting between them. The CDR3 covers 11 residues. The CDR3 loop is CSVAQVYEQYF. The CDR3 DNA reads TGCAGCGTTGCACAGGTCTACGAGCAGTACTTC.

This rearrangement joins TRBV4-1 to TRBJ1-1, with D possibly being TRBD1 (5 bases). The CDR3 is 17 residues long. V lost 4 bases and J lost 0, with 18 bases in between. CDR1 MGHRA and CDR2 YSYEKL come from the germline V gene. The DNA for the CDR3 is TGCGCCAGCAGCCCTTCGTTTTCGACAGCCATGAACACTGAAGCTTTCTTT. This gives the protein CASSPSFSTAMNTEAFF.

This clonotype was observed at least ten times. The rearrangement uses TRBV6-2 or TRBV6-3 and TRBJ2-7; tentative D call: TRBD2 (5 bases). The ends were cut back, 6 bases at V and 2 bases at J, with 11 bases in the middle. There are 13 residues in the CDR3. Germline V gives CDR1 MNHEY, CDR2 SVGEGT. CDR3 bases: TGTGCCAGCAGGATTGGACTTCCCTACGAGCAGTACTTC. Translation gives CASRIGLPYEQYF.

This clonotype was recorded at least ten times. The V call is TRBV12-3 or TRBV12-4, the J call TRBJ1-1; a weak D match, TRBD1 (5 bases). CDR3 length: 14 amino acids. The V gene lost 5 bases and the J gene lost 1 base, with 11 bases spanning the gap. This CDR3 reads CASSNPGTNTEAFF. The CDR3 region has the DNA TGTGCCAGCAGTAACCCCGGGACGAACACTGAAGCTTTCTTT.

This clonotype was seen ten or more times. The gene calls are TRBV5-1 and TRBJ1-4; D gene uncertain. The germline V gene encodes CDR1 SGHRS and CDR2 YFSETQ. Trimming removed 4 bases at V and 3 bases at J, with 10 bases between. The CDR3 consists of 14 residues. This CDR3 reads CASSRVSPNEKLFF. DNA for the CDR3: TGCGCCAGCAGCCGGGTATCCCCTAATGAAAAACTGTTTTTT.